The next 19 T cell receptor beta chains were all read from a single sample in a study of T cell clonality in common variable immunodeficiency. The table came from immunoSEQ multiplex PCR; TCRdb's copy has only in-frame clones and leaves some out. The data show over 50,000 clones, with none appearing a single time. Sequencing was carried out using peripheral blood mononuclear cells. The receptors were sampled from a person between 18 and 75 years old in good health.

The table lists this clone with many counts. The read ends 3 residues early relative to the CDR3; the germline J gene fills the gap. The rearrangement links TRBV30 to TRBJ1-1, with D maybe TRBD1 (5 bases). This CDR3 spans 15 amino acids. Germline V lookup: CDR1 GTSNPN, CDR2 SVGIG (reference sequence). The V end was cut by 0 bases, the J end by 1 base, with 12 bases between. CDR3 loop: CAWSVGGFSNTEAFF. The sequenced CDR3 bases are TGTGCCTGGAGTGTGGGGGGATTTTCGAACACTGAA.

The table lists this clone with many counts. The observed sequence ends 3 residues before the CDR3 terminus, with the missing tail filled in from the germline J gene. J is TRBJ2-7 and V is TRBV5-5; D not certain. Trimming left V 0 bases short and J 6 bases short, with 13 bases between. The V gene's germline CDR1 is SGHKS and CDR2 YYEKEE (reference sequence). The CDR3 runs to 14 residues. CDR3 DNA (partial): TGTGCCAGCAGCTTGGGTGGTAGTTTTCTCGAG. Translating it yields CASSLGGSFLE. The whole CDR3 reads CASSLGGSFLEQYF.

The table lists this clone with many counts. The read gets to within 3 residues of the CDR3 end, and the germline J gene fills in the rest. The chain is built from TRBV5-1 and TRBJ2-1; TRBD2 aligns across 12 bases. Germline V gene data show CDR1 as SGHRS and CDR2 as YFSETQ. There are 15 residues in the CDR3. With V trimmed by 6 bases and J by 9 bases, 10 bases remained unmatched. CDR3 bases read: TGCGCCAGCACCCAGACTAGCGGGAGTATCGGTGAG. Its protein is CASTQTSGSIGE. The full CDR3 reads CASTQTSGSIGEQFF.

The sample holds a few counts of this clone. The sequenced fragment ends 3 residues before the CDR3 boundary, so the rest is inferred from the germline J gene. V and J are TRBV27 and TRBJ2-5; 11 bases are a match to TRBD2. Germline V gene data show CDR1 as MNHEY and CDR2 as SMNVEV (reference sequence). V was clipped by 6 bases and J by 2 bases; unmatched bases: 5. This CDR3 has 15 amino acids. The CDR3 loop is CASSTRLAGQETQYF. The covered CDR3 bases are TGTGCCAGCAGCACCCGACTAGCGGGACAAGAGACC.

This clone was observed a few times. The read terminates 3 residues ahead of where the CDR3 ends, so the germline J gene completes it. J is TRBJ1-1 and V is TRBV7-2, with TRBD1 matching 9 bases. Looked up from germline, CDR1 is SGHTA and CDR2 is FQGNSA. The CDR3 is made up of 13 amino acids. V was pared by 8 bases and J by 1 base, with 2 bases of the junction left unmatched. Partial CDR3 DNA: TGTGCCAGCGACAGGGGGGGGAACACTGAA. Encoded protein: CASDRGGNTE. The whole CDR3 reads CASDRGGNTEAFF.

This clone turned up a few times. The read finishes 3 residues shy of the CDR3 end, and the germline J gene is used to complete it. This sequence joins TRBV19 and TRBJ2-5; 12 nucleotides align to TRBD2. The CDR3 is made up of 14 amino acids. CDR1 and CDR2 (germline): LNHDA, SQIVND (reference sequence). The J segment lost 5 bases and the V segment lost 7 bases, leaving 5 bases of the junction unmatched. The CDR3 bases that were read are TGTGCCAGTACGACTAGCGGGAGTTCGGAGACC. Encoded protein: CASTTSGSSET. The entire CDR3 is CASTTSGSSETQYF.

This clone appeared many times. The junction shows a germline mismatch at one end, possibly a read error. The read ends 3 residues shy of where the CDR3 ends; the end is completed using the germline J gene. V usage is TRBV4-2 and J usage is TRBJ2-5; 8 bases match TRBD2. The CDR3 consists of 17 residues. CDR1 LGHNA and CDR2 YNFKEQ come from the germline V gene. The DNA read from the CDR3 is TGCGCCAGCAGCCAAGAAAACCGGGCGGGAGGAGGAGAGACC. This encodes CASSQENRAGGGET. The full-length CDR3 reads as CASSQENRAGGGETQYF.

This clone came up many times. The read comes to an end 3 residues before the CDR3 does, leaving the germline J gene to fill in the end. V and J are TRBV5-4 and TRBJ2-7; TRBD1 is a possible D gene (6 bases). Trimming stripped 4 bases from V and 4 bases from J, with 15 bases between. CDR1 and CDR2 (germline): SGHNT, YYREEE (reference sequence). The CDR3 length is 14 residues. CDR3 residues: CASSPVGQTYEQYF. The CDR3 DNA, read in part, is TGTGCCAGCAGCCCAGTCGGACAGACTTACGAG.

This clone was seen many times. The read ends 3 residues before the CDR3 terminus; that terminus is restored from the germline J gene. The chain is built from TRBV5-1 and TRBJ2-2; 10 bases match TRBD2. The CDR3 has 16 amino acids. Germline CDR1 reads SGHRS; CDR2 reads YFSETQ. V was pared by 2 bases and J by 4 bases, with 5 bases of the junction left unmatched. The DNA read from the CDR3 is TGCGCCAGCAGCTTAGGTGTAGCGGGAGGCACCGGGGAG. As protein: CASSLGVAGGTGE. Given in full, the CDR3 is CASSLGVAGGTGELFF.

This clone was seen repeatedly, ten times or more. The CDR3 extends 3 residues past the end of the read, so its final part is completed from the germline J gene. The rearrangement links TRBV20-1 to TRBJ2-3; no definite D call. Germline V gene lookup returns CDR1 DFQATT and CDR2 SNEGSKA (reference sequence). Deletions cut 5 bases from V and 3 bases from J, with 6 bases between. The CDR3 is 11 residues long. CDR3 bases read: TGCAGTGCTTTTAAAACAGATACG. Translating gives CSAFKTDT. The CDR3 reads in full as CSAFKTDTQYF.

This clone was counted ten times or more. CDR3 bases read: TGTGCCAGTAGTACCCGACAGGGTGTTGCCTACGAG. Translated, it gives CASSTRQGVAYE. The complete CDR3 reads CASSTRQGVAYEQYF. The chain employs TRBV19 and TRBJ2-7, with 7 nucleotides matching TRBD1. The CDR3 is cut off 3 residues early in the read; its end comes from the germline J gene. Germline assignment: CDR1 LNHDA and CDR2 SQIVND (reference sequence). CDR3 length equals 15 residues. J lost 2 bases, V lost 4 bases, and 8 bases had no gene match.

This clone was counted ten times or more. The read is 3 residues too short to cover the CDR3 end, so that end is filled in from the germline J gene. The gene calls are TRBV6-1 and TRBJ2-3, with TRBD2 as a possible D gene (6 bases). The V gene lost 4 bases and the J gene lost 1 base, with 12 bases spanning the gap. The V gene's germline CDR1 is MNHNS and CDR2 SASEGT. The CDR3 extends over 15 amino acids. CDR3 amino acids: CASSVGTVGTDTQYF. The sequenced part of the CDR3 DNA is TGTGCCAGCAGTGTAGGGACTGTCGGCACAGATACG.

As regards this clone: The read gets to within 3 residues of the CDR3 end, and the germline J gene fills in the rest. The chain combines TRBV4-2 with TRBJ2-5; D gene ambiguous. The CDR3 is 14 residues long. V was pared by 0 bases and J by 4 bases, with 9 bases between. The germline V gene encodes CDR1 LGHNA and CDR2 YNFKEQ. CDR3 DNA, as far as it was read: TGTGCCAGCAGCCAAGATCGGCGGTCAGAGACC. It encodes CASSQDRRSET. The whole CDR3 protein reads CASSQDRRSETQYF.

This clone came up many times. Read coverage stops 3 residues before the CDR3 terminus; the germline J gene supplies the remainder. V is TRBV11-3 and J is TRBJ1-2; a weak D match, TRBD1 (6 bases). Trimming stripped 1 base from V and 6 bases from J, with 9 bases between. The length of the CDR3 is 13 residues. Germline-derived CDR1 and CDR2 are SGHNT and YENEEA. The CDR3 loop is CASSLVNRDGYTF. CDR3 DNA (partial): TGTGCCAGCAGCTTAGTAAACAGGGATGGC.

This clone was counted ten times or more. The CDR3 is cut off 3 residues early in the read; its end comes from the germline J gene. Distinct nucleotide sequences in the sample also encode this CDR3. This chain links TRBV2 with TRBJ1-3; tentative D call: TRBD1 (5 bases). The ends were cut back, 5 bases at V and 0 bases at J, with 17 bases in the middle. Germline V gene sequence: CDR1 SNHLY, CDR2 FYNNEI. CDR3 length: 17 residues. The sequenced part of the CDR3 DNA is TGTGCCAGCAGTACACAGGCCCTCGGCTTCTCTGGAAACACC. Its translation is CASSTQALGFSGNT. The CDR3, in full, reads CASSTQALGFSGNTIYF.

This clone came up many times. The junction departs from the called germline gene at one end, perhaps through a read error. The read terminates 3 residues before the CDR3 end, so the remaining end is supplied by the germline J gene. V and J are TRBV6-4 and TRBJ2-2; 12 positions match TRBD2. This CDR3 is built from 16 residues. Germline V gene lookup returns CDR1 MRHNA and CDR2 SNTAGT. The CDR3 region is CASRDWRLAGDGELFF. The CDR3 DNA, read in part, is TGTGCCAGCAGGGACTGGAGACTAGCGGGAGACGGGGAG.

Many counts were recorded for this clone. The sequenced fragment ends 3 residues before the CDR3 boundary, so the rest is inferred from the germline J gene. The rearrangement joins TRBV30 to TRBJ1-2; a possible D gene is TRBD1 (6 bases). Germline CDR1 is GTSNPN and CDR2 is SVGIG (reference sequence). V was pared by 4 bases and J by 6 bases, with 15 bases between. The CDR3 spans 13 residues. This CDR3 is CAWTARGWDGYTF. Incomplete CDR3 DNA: TGTGCCTGGACTGCCAGGGGCTGGGATGGC.

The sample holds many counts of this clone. CDR3 bases read: TGTGCCAGCAGCCAAGATTCAGGGACAGGGGCCACAGATACG. It specifies CASSQDSGTGATDT. The entire CDR3 reads CASSQDSGTGATDTQYF. The chain is built from TRBV4-2 and TRBJ2-3; TRBD1 matches 10 bases. The read halts 3 residues ahead of the CDR3 end, with the missing end drawn from the germline J gene. Germline assignment: CDR1 LGHNA and CDR2 YNFKEQ. The CDR3 is 17 amino acids. V shed 0 bases, J shed 2 bases, and the junction held 5 bases outside the gene matches.

CDR3 DNA (partial): TGTGCCAGCAGCTTACGGACTAGCGGGAGGGCCGGGGAG. Protein: CASSLRTSGRAGE. In full, the CDR3 reads CASSLRTSGRAGELFF. The chain has TRBV7-3 and TRBJ2-2; 15 bases agree with TRBD2. The CDR3 end lies 3 residues beyond the end of the read and is filled in from the germline J gene. CDR1 and CDR2 from the germline V gene are SGHTA and FQGTGA. J was trimmed by 6 bases and V by 2 bases; bases with no gene match: 1. This CDR3 has 16 amino acids.